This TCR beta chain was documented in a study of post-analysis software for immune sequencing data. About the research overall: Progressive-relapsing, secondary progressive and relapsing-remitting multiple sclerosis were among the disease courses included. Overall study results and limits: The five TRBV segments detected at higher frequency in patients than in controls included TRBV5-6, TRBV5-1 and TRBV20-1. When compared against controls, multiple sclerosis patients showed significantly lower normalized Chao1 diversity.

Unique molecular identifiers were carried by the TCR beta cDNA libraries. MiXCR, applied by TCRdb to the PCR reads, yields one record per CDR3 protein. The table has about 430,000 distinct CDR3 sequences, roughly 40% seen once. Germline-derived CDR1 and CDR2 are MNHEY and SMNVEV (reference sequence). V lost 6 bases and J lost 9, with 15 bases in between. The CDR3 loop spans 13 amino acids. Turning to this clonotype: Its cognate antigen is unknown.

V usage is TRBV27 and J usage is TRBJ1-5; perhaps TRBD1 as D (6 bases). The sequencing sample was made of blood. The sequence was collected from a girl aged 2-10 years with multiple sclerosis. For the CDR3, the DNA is TGTGCCAGCAGGGGACACGGGCTAGGGCCCCAGCATTTT. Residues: CASRGHGLGPQHF.